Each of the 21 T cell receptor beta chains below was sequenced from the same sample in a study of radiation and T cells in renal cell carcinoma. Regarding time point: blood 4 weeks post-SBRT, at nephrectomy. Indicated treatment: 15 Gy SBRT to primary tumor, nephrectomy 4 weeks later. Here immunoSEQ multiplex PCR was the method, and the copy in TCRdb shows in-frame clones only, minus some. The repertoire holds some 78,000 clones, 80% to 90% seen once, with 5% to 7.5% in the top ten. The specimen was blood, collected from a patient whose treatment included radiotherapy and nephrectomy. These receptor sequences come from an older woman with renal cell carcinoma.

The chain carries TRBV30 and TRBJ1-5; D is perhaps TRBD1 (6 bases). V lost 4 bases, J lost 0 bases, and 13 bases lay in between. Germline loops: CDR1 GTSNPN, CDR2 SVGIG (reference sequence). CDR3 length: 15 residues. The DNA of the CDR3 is TGTGCCTGGACCAGGGAGGGGGATAGCAATCAGCCCCAGCATTTT. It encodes CAWTREGDSNQPQHF.

CDR3 coding DNA: TGTGCCAGCAGCCCGGGGCCGGGGGAAACCGGGGAGCTGTTTTTT. Translating gives CASSPGPGETGELFF. The J gene is TRBJ2-2, the V gene TRBV7-2, with TRBD2 as a possible D gene (6 bases). Germline CDR1 reads SGHTA; CDR2 reads FQGNSA. The V and J ends lost 5 bases and 5 bases respectively, with 15 bases between them. The CDR3 spans 15 residues.

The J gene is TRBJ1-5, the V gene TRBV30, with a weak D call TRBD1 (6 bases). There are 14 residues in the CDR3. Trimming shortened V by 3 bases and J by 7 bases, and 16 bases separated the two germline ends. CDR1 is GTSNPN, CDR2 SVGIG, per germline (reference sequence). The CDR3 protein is CAWSLLGANQPQHF. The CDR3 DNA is TGTGCCTGGAGCCTTCTGGGGGCGAACCAGCCCCAGCATTTT.

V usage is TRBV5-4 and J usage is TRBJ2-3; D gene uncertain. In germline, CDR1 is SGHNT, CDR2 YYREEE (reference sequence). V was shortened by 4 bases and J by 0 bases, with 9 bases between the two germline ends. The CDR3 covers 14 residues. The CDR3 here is CASSPVVSTDTQYF. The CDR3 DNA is TGTGCCAGCAGCCCGGTGGTTAGCACAGATACGCAGTATTTT.

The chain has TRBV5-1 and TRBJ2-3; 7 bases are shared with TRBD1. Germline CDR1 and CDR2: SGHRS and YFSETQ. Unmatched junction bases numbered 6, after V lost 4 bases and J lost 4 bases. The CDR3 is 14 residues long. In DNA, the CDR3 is TGCGCCAGCAGCAAGGACCAGGGGGCAGATACGCAGTATTTT. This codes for CASSKDQGADTQYF. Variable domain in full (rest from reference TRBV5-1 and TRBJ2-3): KAGVTQTPRYLIKTRGQQVTLSCSPISGHRSVSWYQQTPGQGLQFLFEYFSETQRNKGNFPGRFSGRQFSNSRSEMNVSTLELGDSALYLCASSKDQGADTQYFGPGTRLTVL.

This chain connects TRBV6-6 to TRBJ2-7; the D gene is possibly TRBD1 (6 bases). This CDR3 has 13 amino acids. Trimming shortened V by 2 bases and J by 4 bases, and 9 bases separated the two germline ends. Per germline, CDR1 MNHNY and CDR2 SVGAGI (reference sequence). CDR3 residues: CASSYSRGYEQYF. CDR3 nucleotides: TGTGCCAGCAGTTACAGCAGGGGTTACGAGCAGTACTTC.

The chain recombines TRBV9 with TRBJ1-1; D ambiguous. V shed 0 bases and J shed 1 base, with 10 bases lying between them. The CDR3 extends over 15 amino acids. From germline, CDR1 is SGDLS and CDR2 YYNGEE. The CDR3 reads CASSVDPGPNTEAFF. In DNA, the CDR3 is TGTGCCAGCAGCGTAGACCCAGGACCGAACACTGAAGCTTTCTTT.

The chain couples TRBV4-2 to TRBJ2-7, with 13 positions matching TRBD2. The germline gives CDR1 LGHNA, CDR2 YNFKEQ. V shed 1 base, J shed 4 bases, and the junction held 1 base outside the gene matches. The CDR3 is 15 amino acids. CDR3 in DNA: TGTGCCAGCAGCCAAGGGACTAGCGGGGGATACGAGCAGTACTTC. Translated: CASSQGTSGGYEQYF.

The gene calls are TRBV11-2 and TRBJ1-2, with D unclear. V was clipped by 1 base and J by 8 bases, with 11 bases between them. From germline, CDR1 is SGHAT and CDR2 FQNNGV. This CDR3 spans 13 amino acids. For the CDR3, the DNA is TGTGCCAGCAGCTTAGTGCCAGGTGAAGGCTACACCTTC. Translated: CASSLVPGEGYTF.

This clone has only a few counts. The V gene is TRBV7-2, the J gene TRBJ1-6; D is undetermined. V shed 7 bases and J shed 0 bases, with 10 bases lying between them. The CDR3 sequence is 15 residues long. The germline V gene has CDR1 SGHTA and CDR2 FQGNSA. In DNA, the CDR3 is TGTGCCAGCACCCTCTCAAGCTCCTATAATTCACCCCTCCACTTT. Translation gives CASTLSSSYNSPLHF.

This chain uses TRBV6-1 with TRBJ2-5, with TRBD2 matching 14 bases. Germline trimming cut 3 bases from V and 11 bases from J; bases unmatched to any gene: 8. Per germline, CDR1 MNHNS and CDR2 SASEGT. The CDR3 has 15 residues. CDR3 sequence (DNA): TGTGCCAGCAGTGATCGACTAGCGGGGGGGAGGGAGCAGTACTTC. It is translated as CASSDRLAGGREQYF.

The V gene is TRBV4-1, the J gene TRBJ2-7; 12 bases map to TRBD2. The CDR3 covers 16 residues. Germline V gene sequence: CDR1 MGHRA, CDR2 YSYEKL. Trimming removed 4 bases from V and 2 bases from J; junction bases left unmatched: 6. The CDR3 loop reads CASSLEWTSGAYEQYF. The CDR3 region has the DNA TGCGCCAGCAGCCTTGAGTGGACTAGCGGGGCCTACGAGCAGTACTTC.

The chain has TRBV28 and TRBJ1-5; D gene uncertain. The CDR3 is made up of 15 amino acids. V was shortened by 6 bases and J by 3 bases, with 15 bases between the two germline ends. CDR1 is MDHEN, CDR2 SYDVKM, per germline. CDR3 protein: CASSPPGSNNQPQHF. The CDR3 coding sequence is TGTGCCAGCAGCCCCCCGGGCTCAAACAATCAGCCCCAGCATTTT.

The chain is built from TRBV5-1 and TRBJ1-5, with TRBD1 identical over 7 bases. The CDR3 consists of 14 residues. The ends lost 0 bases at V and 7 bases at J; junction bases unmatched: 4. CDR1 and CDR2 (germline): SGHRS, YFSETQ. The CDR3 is CASSLEGGQQPQHF. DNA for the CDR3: TGCGCCAGCAGCTTGGAAGGGGGCCAGCAGCCCCAGCATTTT.

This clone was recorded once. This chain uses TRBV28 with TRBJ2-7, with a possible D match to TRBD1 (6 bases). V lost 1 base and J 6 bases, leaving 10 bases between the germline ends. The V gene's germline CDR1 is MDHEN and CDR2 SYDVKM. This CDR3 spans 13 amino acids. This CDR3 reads CASSLLSRGEQYF. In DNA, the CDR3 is TGTGCCAGCAGTTTATTGTCCAGGGGCGAGCAGTACTTC.

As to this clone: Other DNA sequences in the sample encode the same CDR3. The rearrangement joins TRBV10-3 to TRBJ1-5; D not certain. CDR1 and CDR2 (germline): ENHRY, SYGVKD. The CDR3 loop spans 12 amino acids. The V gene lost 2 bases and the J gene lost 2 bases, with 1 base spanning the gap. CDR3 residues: CAISEGNQPQHF. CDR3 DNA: TGTGCCATCAGTGAGGGCAATCAGCCCCAGCATTTT.

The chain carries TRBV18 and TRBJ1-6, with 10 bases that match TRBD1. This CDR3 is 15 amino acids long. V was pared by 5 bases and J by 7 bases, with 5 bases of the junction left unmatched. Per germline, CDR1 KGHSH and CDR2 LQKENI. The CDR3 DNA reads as TGTGCCAGCTCATCAGGACAGGGGGTCAATTCACCCCTCCACTTT. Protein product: CASSSGQGVNSPLHF.

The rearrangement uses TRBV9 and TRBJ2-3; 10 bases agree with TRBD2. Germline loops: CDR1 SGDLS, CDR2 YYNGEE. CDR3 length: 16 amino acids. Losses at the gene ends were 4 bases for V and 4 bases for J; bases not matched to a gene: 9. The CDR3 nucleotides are TGTGCCAGCAGCCTAACTAGCGGGGATTGGGCAGATACGCAGTATTTT. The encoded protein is CASSLTSGDWADTQYF.

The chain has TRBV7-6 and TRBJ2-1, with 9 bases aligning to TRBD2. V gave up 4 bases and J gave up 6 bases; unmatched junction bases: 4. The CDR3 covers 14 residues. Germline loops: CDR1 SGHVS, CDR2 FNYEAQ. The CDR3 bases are TGTGCCAGCAGCTCTGTGCGGGGGGGCAATGAGCAGTTCTTC. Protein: CASSSVRGGNEQFF. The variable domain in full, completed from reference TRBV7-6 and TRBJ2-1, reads GAGVSQSPRYKVTKRGQDVALRCDPISGHVSLYWYRQALGQGPEFLTYFNYEAQQDKSGLPNDRFSAERPEGSISTLTIQRTEQRDSAMYRCASSSVRGGNEQFFGPGTRLTVL.

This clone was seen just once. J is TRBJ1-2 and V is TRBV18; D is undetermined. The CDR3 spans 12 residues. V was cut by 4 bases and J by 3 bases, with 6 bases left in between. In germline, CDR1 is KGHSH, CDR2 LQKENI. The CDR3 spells CASSQIDYGYTF. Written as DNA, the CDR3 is TGTGCCAGCTCACAAATAGACTATGGCTACACCTTC.

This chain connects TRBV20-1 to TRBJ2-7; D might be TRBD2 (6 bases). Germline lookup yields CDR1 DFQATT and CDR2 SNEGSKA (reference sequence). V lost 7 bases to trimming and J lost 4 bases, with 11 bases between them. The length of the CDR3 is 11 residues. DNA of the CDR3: TGCAGTGGAATTGGGGGGTACGAGCAGTACTTC. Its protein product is CSGIGGYEQYF.